The T cell receptor (beta chain) under discussion was sequenced for a study of cytomegalovirus exposure and HLA in healthy donors. Whole-study findings and limits: Most of the TCR beta V segments (in an earlier analysis) were productive either about 87% or about 30% of the time.

Amplification used 60 Vbeta primers and 13 Jbeta primers. The data were produced by immunoSEQ multiplex PCR, yet TCRdb's version contains in-frame clones alone and is incomplete. This table has some 160,000 clones, around 9.6% appearing once. This CDR3 is 16 amino acids long. Trimming shortened V by 2 bases and J by 2 bases, and 13 bases separated the two germline ends. Germline V lookup: CDR1 MNHEY, CDR2 SVGAGI. Turning to this clone: The antigen is unknown.

Among the donors, all were healthy bone marrow donors. Likely unrecorded immune exposures existed in these nominally healthy donors. V gene TRBV6-5 combines with J gene TRBJ2-1, with D uncertain. Sequenced material: PBMCs. This sequence was found in a male donor in good health and CMV-seronegative. The CDR3 loop reads CASSYNEVDTYNEQFF. CDR3 in DNA: TGTGCCAGCAGTTACAATGAGGTCGATACCTACAATGAGCAGTTCTTC.